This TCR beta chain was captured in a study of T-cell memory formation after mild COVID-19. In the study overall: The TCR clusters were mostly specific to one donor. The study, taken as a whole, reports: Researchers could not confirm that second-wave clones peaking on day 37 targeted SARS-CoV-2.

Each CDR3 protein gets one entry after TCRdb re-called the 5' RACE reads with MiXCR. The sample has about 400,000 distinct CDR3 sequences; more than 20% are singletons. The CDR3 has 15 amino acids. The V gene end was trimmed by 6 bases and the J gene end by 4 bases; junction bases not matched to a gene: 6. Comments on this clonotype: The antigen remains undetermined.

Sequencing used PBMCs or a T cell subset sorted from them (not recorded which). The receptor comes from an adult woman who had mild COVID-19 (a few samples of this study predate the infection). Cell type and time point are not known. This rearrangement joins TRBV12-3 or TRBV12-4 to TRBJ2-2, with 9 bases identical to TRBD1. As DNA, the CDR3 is TGTGCCAGCAGACCGGGGACAGGGCGCACCGGGGAGCTGTTTTTT. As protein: CASRPGTGRTGELFF.